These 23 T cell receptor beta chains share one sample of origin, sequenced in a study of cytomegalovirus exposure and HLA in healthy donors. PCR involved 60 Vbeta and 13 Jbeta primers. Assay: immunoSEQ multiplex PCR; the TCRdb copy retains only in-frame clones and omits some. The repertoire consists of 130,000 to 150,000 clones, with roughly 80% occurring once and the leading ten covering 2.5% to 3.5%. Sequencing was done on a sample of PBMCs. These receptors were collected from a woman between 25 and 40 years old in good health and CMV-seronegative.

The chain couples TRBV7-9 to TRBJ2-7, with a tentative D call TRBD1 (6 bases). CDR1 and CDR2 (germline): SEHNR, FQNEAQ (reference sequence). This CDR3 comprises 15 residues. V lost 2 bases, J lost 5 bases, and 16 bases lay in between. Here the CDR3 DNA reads TGTGCCAGCAGCTTAAATTTTTTTGGGGACAACGAGCAGTACTTC. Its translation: CASSLNFFGDNEQYF.

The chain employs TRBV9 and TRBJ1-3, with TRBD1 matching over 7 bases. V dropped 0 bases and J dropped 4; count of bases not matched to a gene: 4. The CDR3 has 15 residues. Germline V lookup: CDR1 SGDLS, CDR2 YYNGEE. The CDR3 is CASSVVPTGGNTIYF. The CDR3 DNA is TGTGCCAGCAGCGTAGTCCCGACAGGGGGAAACACCATATATTTT.

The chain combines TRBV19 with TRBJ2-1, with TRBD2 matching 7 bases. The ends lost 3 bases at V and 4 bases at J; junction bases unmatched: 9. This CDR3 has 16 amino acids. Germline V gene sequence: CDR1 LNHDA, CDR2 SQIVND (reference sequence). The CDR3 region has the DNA TGTGCCAGTAGTATCGGGACTATGCTTCCGTACAATGAGCAGTTCTTC. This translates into CASSIGTMLPYNEQFF.

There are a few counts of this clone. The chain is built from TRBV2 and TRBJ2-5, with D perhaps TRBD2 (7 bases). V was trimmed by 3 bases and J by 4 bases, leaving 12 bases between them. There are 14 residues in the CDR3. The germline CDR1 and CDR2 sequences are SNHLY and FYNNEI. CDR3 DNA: TGTGCCAGCAGTGATCTGCGGGGGCGAGAGACCCAGTACTTC. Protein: CASSDLRGRETQYF.

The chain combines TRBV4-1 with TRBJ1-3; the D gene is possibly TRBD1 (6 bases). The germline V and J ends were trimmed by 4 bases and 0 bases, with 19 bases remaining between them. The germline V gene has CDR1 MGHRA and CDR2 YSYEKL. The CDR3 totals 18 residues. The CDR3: CASSPRTALKISGNTIYF. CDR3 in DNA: TGCGCCAGCAGCCCCAGGACAGCGTTGAAAATCTCTGGAAACACCATATATTTT.

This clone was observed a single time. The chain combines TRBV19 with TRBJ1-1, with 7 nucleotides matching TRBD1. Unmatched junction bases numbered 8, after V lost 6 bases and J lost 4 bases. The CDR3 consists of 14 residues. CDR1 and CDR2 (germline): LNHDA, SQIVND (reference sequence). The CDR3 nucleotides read TGTGCCAGTAGCATTACAGGGGCGGTCACTGAAGCTTTCTTT. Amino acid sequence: CASSITGAVTEAFF.

Here the CDR3 reads CASSGLAPYNEQFF. The CDR3 DNA reads as TGTGCCAGCAGTGGGCTAGCGCCTTACAATGAGCAGTTCTTC. The chain couples TRBV28 to TRBJ2-1, with D possibly matching TRBD2 (6 bases). The germline gives CDR1 MDHEN, CDR2 SYDVKM. The ends were cut back, 5 bases at V and 4 bases at J, with 12 bases in the middle. This CDR3 spans 14 amino acids.

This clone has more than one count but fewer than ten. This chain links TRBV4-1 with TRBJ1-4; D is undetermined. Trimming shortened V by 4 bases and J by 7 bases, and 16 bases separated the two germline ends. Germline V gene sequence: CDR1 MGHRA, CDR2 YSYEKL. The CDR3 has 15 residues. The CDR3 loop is CASSRGLLKGEKLFF. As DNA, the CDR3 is TGCGCCAGCAGCCGCGGACTCTTGAAAGGTGAAAAACTGTTTTTT.

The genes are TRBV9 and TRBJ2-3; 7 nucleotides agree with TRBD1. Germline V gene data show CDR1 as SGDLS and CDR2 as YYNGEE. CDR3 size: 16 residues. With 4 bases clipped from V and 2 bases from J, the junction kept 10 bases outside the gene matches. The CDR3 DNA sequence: TGTGCCAGCAGCTTAGGGGACAGATCCCCCACAGATACGCAGTATTTT. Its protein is CASSLGDRSPTDTQYF.

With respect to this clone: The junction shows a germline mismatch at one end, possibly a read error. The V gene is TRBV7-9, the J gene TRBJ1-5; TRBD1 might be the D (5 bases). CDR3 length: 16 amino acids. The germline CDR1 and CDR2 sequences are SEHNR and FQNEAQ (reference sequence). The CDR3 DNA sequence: TGTGCCAGCAGCTTACGGGGCGGGGGTAGCGATCAGCCCCAGCATTTT. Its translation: CASSLRGGGSDQPQHF.

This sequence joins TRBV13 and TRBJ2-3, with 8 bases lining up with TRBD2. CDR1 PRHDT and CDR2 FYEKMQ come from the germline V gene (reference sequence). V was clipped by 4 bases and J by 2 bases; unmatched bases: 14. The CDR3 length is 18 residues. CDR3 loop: CASSSRRVAGIHTDTQYF. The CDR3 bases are TGTGCCAGCAGCTCTAGGAGGGTAGCGGGGATACACACAGATACGCAGTATTTT.

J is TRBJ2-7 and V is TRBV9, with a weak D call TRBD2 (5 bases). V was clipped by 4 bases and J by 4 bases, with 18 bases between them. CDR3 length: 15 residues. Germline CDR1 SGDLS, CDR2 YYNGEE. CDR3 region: CASSPREGIVYEQYF. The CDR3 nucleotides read TGTGCCAGCAGCCCACGGGAAGGCATCGTGTACGAGCAGTACTTC. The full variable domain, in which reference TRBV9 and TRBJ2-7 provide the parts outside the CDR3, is DSGVTQTPKHLITATGQRVTLRCSPRSGDLSVYWYQQSLDQGLQFLIQYYNGEERAKGNILERFSAQQFPDLHSELNLSSLELGDSALYFCASSPREGIVYEQYFGPGTRLTVT.

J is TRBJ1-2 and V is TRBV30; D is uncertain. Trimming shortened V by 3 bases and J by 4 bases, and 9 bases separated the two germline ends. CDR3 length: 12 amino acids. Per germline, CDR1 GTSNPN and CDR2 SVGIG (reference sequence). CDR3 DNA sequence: TGTGCCTGGAGGGTCCAGTCCTATGGCTACACCTTC. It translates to CAWRVQSYGYTF. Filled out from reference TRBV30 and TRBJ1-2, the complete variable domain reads SQTIHQWPATLVQPVGSPLSLECTVEGTSNPNLYWYRQAAGRGLQLLFYSVGIGQISSEVPQNLSASRPQDRQFILSSKKLLLSDSGFYLCAWRVQSYGYTFGSGTRLTVV.

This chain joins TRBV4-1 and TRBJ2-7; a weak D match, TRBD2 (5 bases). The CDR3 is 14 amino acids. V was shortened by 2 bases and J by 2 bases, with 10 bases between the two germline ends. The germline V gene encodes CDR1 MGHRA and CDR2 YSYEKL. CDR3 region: CASSQIGNPYEQYF. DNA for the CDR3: TGCGCCAGCAGCCAAATCGGGAACCCCTACGAGCAGTACTTC.

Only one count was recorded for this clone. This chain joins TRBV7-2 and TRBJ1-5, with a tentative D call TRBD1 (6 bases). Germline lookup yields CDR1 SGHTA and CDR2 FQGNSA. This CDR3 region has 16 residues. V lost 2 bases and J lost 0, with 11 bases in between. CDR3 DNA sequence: TGTGCCAGCAGCTTATACAGGGACGATAGCAATCAGCCCCAGCATTTT. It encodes CASSLYRDDSNQPQHF.

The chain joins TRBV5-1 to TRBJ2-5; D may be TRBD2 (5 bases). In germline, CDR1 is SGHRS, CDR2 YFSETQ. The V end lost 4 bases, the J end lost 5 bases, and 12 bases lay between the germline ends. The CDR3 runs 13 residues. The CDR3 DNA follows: TGCGCCAGCAGCCTAGGTCCGGGGGAGACCCAGTACTTC. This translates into CASSLGPGETQYF.

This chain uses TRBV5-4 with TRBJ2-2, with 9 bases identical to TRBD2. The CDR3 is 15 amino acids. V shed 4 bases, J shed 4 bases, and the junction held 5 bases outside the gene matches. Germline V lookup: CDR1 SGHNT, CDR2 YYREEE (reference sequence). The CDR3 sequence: CASSPSGKGTGELFF. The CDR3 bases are TGTGCCAGCAGCCCTAGCGGGAAAGGCACCGGGGAGCTGTTTTTT.

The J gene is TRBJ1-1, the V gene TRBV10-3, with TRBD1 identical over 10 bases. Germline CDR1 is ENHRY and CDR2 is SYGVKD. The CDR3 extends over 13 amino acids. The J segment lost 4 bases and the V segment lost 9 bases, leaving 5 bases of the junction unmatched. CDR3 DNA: TGTGCCATTGGGGACAGGGGCTCCACTGAAGCTTTCTTT. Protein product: CAIGDRGSTEAFF.

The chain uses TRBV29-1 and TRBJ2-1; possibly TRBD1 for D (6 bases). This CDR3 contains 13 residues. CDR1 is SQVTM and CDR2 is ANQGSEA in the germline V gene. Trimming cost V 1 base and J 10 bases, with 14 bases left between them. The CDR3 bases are TGCAGCGTTGAAGGGGACATCTCATGGGAGCAGTTCTTC. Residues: CSVEGDISWEQFF.

CDR3 sequence (DNA): TGTGCAACGGTAACAGGGACTAATTCCAATGAGCAGTTCTTC. Translation gives CATVTGTNSNEQFF. The chain carries TRBV27 and TRBJ2-1, with D possibly matching TRBD2 (7 bases). Germline V lookup: CDR1 MNHEY, CDR2 SMNVEV (reference sequence). The CDR3 spans 14 residues.

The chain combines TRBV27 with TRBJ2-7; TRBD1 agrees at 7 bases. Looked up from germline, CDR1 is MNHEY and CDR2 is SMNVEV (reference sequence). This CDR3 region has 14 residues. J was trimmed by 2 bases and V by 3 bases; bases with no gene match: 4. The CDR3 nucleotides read TGTGCCAGCAGTTTTTCAGGGGGACCCTACGAGCAGTACTTC. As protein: CASSFSGGPYEQYF.

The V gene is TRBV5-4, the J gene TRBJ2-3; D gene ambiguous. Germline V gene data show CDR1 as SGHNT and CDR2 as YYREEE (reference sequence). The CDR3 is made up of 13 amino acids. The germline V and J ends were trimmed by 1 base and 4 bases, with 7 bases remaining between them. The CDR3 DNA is TGTGCCAGCAGCTTGCGGAGACCAGATACGCAGTATTTT. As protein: CASSLRRPDTQYF.

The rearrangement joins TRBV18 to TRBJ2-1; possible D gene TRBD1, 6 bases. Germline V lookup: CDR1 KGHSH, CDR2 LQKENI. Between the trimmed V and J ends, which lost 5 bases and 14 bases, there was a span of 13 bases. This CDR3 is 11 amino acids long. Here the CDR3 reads CASSATGTKFF. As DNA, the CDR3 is TGTGCCAGCTCAGCGACTGGGACAAAGTTCTTC.